This TCR beta chain was observed in a study of T cells expressing NK-cell markers. TCRdb re-called the 5' RACE reads; every CDR3 protein appears as one record, without DNA. The sample totals more than 90,000 distinct CDR3 sequences. The germline CDR1 and CDR2 sequences are SGHRS and YFSETQ. CDR3 length equals 17 residues. The receptor was isolated from a woman between 18 and 75 years old in good health. What was sequenced was blood T cells: a sorted CD56 or NKG2C T cell subset, CD4+ or CD8+ T cells, or bulk PBMC T cells (not recorded which). V is TRBV5-1 and J is TRBJ2-3; the D call from TCRdb, TRBD2, cannot be confirmed without DNA. CDR3 residues: CASSIGLAGGITDTQYF.